This T cell receptor beta chain is from a study of glioma-infiltrating T cells. Findings of the study overall: Tissue-blood divergence was below expectation in non-neoplastic patients, above in gliomas. Very few CDR3 sequences were shared between tissue and blood.

Amplification of TCR alpha and beta CDR3 regions from RNA used iRepertoire nested multiplex PCR. For one-step reverse transcription and amplification, roughly 95-400 ng of tissue mRNA or PBMC total RNA was used. Each CDR3 protein is one row after TCRdb ran MiXCR on the multiplex PCR reads. The sample records more than 95,000 distinct CDR3 sequences, approximately 25% being singletons. The CDR3 covers 12 residues. This clonotype was detected ten times or more. Antigen unknown. The junction does not match germline at one end; this may be a read error. Sequenced: glioma tissue, nonneoplastic brain tissue, or PBMCs (not recorded which). The TCR was taken from a human donor with low-grade glioma or glioblastoma, undergoing nonglioma brain surgery, or in good health (not recorded which). The chain joins TRBV12-3 or TRBV12-4 to TRBJ1-2; D not resolved. As DNA, the CDR3 is TGTGCCAGCAGTGTAGCTAACTATGGCTACACCTTC. Protein sequence: CASSVANYGYTF.